A selection of T cell receptor beta chains follows, all from one sample in a study of blood T cells in healthy people across ages. TCRdb passed the 5' RACE reads through MiXCR, listing each CDR3 protein once. Of 1.2 million to 1.5 million distinct CDR3 sequences detected, 42% appear once; the ten largest clones hold approximately 7.9%. Sequencing was performed on blood. These receptors originate from a woman between 18 and 29 years old in good health. CDR3s include the opening cysteine and the closing phenylalanine or tryptophan. Fields, in order: D gene, clone size, J gene, V gene, CDR3 protein, CDR3 DNA. D genes are given only for firm matches. Expanded clones get a size class; other rows say once, few or many, or leave the size out.

D: TRBD2
size: -
J: TRBJ2-5
V: TRBV10-3
CDR3: CVISGLAGETQYF
DNA: TGTGTCATCAGTGGACTAGCGGGGGAGACCCAGTACTTC

D: -
size: many
J: TRBJ1-1
V: TRBV5-1
CDR3: CASRSNTEAFF
DNA: TGCGCCAGTCGGTCGAACACTGAAGCTTTCTTT

D: -
size: -
J: TRBJ2-7
V: TRBV12-3/TRBV12-4
CDR3: CASGKTEGETLYF
DNA: TGTGCCAGCGGAAAAACAGAGGGAGAGACCCTGTACTTC

D: -
size: -
J: TRBJ2-7
V: TRBV12-3/TRBV12-4
CDR3: CASTVAGQTYEQYF
DNA: TGTGCCAGCACCGTGGCGGGACAGACCTACGAGCAGTACTTC

D: TRBD2
size: few
J: TRBJ2-5
V: TRBV7-9
CDR3: CASSSIRLAGAQETQYF
DNA: TGTGCCAGCAGCTCGATTCGACTAGCGGGAGCCCAAGAGACCCAGTACTTC

D: -
size: few
J: TRBJ2-5
V: TRBV3-1
CDR3: CASSQGPGVQETQYF
DNA: TGTGCCAGCAGCCAAGGGCCAGGTGTACAAGAGACCCAGTACTTC

D: TRBD1
size: -
J: TRBJ1-2
V: TRBV10-3
CDR3: CAISETGQGANGYTF
DNA: TGTGCCATCAGTGAGACCGGACAGGGGGCGAATGGCTACACCTTC

D: -
size: few
J: TRBJ2-3
V: TRBV9
CDR3: CASSVGGGGTDTQYF
DNA: TGTGCCAGCAGCGTAGGGGGAGGAGGCACAGATACGCAGTATTTT

D: TRBD2
size: -
J: TRBJ2-1
V: TRBV12-3/TRBV12-4
CDR3: CASSPSSGSSGEQFF
DNA: TGTGCCAGCAGCCCGTCTAGCGGGAGTAGCGGTGAGCAGTTCTTC

D: -
size: -
J: TRBJ2-4
V: TRBV12-3/TRBV12-4
CDR3: CASSPMNIQYF
DNA: TGTGCCAGCAGCCCCATGAACATTCAGTACTTC

D: -
size: -
J: TRBJ2-5
V: TRBV27
CDR3: CASSQTPMIQETQYF
DNA: TGTGCCAGCTCCCAGACCCCGATGATCCAAGAGACCCAGTACTTC

D: -
size: -
J: TRBJ2-1
V: TRBV7-9
CDR3: CASSLRASQETQFF
DNA: TGTGCCAGCAGCTTAAGGGCATCTCAAGAGACCCAGTTCTTC

D: TRBD2
size: -
J: TRBJ2-3
V: TRBV6-5
CDR3: CASSYAPREGTDTQYF
DNA: TGTGCCAGCAGTTACGCCCCGCGGGAGGGCACAGATACGCAGTATTTT

D: TRBD1
size: -
J: TRBJ1-1
V: TRBV2
CDR3: CASNTGTGLGWAFF
DNA: TGTGCCAGCAATACCGGGACAGGTTTAGGGTGGGCTTTCTTT

D: -
size: -
J: TRBJ2-1
V: TRBV20-1
CDR3: CSAFGSQTYNEQFF
DNA: TGCAGTGCGTTCGGATCCCAGACCTACAATGAGCAGTTCTTC

D: -
size: -
J: TRBJ1-2
V: TRBV12-3/TRBV12-4
CDR3: CASTLGGLGYTF
DNA: TGTGCCAGCACCTTAGGGGGACTCGGCTACACCTTC

D: -
size: -
J: TRBJ1-5
V: TRBV6-5
CDR3: CASTTGSGPQHF
DNA: TGTGCCAGTACAACAGGATCTGGGCCCCAGCATTTT